The source of this TCR beta chain is a study of shared clonotypes between healthy human individuals. Study at large: Plates per donor: three CD4 naive, three CD4 memory, two CD8 naive, one CD8 memory. Whole-study results and caveats: The small donor group covered limited genetic and exposure diversity.

Regarding this clone: What it recognizes is unknown.

Assay runs were performed at deep level. The table came from immunoSEQ multiplex PCR; TCRdb's copy has only in-frame clones and leaves some out. This sample carries some 2.3 million clones, 85% to 95% of them seen once, and the ten largest clones take 0.39%. Per the germline V gene, CDR1 is MGHRA and CDR2 is YSYEKL. The CDR3 is 15 amino acids. V lost 1 base to trimming and J lost 0 bases, with 9 bases between them. Material: naive CD4+ T cells from PBMCs. Subset noted: CD45RA+ positively selected. The V call is TRBV4-1, the J call TRBJ1-2; a weak D match, TRBD1 (5 bases). This sequence originates from a young man in good health. Some clones in this sample may be carry-over from other donors' samples. The chain's CDR3 is CASSQALGPNYGYTF. DNA of the CDR3: TGCGCCAGCAGCCAAGCGCTGGGACCTAACTATGGCTACACCTTC.